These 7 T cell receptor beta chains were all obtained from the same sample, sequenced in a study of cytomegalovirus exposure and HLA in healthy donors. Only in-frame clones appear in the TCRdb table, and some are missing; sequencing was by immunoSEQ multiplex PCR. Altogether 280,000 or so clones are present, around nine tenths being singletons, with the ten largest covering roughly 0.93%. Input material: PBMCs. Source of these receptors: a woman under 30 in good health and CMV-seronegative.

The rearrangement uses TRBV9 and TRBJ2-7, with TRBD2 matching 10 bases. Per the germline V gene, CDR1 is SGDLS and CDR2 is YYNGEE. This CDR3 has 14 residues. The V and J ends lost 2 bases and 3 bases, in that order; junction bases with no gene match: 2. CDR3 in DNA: TGTGCCAGCAGCGTTGCTAGCGGGAGCTACGAGCAGTACTTC. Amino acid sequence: CASSVASGSYEQYF. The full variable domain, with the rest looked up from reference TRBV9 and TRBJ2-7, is DSGVTQTPKHLITATGQRVTLRCSPRSGDLSVYWYQQSLDQGLQFLIQYYNGEERAKGNILERFSAQQFPDLHSELNLSSLELGDSALYFCASSVASGSYEQYFGPGTRLTVT.

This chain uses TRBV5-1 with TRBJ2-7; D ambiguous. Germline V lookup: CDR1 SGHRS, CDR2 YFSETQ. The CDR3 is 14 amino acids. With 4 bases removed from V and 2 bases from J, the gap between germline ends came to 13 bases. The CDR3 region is CASSVASETYEQYF. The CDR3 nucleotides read TGCGCCAGCAGCGTTGCCTCCGAGACCTACGAGCAGTACTTC.

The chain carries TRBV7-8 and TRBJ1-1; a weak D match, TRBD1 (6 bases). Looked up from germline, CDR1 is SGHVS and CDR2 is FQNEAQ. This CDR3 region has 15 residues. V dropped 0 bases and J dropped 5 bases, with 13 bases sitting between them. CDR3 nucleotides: TGTGCCAGCAGCTTAGCGGGACACCCTAGGACTGAAGCTTTCTTT. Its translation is CASSLAGHPRTEAFF.

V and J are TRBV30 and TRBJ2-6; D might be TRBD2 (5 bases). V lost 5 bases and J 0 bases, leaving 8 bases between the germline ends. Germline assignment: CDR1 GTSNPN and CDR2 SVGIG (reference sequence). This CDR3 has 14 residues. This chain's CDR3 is CAWVRDSGANVLTF. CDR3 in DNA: TGTGCCTGGGTTCGGGACTCTGGGGCCAACGTCCTGACTTTC.

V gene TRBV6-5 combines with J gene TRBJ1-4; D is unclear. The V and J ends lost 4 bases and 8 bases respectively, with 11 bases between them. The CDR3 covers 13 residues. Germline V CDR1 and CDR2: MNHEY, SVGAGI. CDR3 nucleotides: TGTGCCAGCAGTTTTAGGGAGGAGGAAAAACTGTTTTTT. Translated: CASSFREEEKLFF.

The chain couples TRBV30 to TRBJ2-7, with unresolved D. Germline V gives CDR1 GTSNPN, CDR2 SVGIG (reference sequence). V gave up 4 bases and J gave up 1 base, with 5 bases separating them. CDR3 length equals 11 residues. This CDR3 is CAWKSSYEQYF. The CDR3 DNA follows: TGTGCCTGGAAGAGTTCCTACGAGCAGTACTTC.

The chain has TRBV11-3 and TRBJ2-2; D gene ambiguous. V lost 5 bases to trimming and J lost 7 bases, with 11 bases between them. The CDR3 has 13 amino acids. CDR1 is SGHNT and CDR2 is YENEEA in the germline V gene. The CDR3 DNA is TGTGCCAGCAGCCTACGTATCGGCGGGGAGCTGTTTTTT. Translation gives CASSLRIGGELFF. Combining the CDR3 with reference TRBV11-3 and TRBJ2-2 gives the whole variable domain EAGVVQSPRYKIIEKKQPVAFWCNPISGHNTLYWYLQNLGQGPELLIRYENEEAVDDSQLPKDRFSAERLKGVDSTLKIQPAELGDSAVYLCASSLRIGGELFFGEGSRLTVL.